This TCR beta chain was recorded in a study of T cell responses to AZD1222 COVID-19 vaccine. Germline V gene lookup returns CDR1 SGHNT and CDR2 YENEEA. The CDR3 length is 12 residues. V dropped 0 bases and J dropped 2 bases, with 2 bases sitting between them. Method: immunoSEQ multiplex PCR; TCRdb's copy keeps in-frame clones and lacks some. Here the sample spans roughly 140,000 clones, around 88% being singletons. Broader study findings: Baseline seropositives among AZD1222 recipients totaled only six or seven.

Comments on this clone: Its antigen is currently unknown.

The V call is TRBV11-3, the J call TRBJ2-7; no reliable D call. The sample consisted of peripheral blood, taken on day 0 of MenACWY control vaccination. The receptor comes from an adult in good health. CDR3 sequence reads: CASSLDPYEQYF. In DNA form, the CDR3 reads TGTGCCAGCAGCTTAGACCCCTACGAGCAGTACTTC.